Following are 19 T cell receptor beta chains from one sample sequenced in a study of Ad26.COV2.S vaccination and SARS-CoV-2 variants. The treatment is: around 19 received Ad26.COV2.S at low or high dose, single or two shots; about 5 received placebo; per-sample allocation not given. Samples analyzed were those drawn on day 63 after the first vaccine or placebo injection. Sequenced by immunoSEQ multiplex PCR; TCRdb stores in-frame clones only, minus some. This table holds 350,000 to 450,000 clones, 80% to 95% found once. The source was peripheral blood, collected in a trial of Ad26.COV2.S vaccine versus placebo. The receptors here all came from a person aged 18-60 years who received the Ad26.COV2.S COVID-19 vaccine or a placebo.

The chain employs TRBV14 and TRBJ1-4; perhaps TRBD1 as D (5 bases). Between the trimmed V and J ends, which lost 1 base and 8 bases, there was a span of 14 bases. The CDR3 sequence is 15 residues long. Germline-derived CDR1 and CDR2 are SGHDN and FVKESK. In DNA form, the CDR3 reads TGTGCCAGCAGCCAAGGATGGGGGACCAGGGAAAAACTGTTTTTT. Its translation: CASSQGWGTREKLFF.

The CDR3 sequence: CATSEFVQETQYF. DNA of the CDR3: TGTGCCACCTCAGAGTTCGTCCAAGAGACCCAGTACTTC. This chain connects TRBV10-3 to TRBJ2-5; D uncertain. The CDR3 consists of 13 residues. V was cut by 10 bases and J by 1 base, with 13 bases left in between. The germline gives CDR1 ENHRY, CDR2 SYGVKD.

The V and J genes are TRBV7-9 and TRBJ2-1, with no clear D. This CDR3 contains 16 residues. The V end was cut by 2 bases, the J end by 5 bases, with 16 bases between. Germline lookup yields CDR1 SEHNR and CDR2 FQNEAQ (reference sequence). The CDR3 nucleotides read TGTGCCAGCAGCTTAAGAGTTGGCAGGCTGGACAATGAGCAGTTCTTC. Translating gives CASSLRVGRLDNEQFF.

In its sample, this clone was seen once. The J gene is TRBJ1-4, the V gene TRBV6-6, with D unclear. Looked up from germline, CDR1 is MNHNY and CDR2 is SVGAGI (reference sequence). This CDR3 is 11 amino acids long. V lost 2 bases to trimming and J lost 5 bases, with 0 bases between them. The CDR3 DNA sequence: TGTGCCAGCAGTTACAATGAAAAACTGTTTTTT. It specifies CASSYNEKLFF.

The V and J genes are TRBV14 and TRBJ1-2, with D possibly being TRBD1 (5 bases). V lost 0 bases and J 9 bases, leaving 14 bases between the germline ends. CDR3 length equals 14 residues. Germline V gene lookup returns CDR1 SGHDN and CDR2 FVKESK. As DNA, the CDR3 is TGTGCCAGCAGCCAAGAGGTTTCAGGGTCGCGCTACACCTTC. It encodes CASSQEVSGSRYTF. Filled out from reference TRBV14 and TRBJ1-2, the complete variable domain reads EAGVTQFPSHSVIEKGQTVTLRCDPISGHDNLYWYRRVMGKEIKFLLHFVKESKQDESGMPNNRFLAERTGGTYSTLKVQPAELEDSGVYFCASSQEVSGSRYTFGSGTRLTVV.

The chain joins TRBV19 to TRBJ1-4; D is undetermined. Germline assignment: CDR1 LNHDA and CDR2 SQIVND (reference sequence). The ends were cut back, 5 bases at V and 8 bases at J, with 18 bases in the middle. The CDR3 has 15 amino acids. CDR3 region: CASSASGKGYEKLFF. The CDR3 DNA follows: TGTGCCAGTAGTGCCTCTGGGAAGGGATACGAAAAACTGTTTTTT.

The rearrangement links TRBV12-3 or TRBV12-4 to TRBJ1-2, with 8 nucleotides matching TRBD1. The CDR3 spans 13 residues. V dropped 7 bases and J dropped 3; count of bases not matched to a gene: 4. CDR3 DNA: TGTGCCAGCACCTACAGGGGGGACTATGGCTACACCTTC. The encoded protein is CASTYRGDYGYTF.

This clone was picked up one time. V is TRBV7-9 and J is TRBJ2-3; 8 bases map to TRBD2. The CDR3 is 18 residues long. Germline trimming cut 6 bases from V and 3 bases from J; bases unmatched to any gene: 17. The V gene's germline CDR1 is SEHNR and CDR2 FQNEAQ (reference sequence). This chain's CDR3 is CASRDLQATSVGTDTQYF. DNA for the CDR3: TGTGCCAGCAGGGACTTACAGGCGACTAGCGTGGGGACAGATACGCAGTATTTT. Based on the CDR3 plus reference TRBV7-9 and TRBJ2-3, the full variable domain is DTGVSQNPRHKITKRGQNVTFRCDPISEHNRLYWYRQTLGQGPEFLTYFQNEAQLEKSRLLSDRFSAERPKGSFSTLEIQRTEQGDSAMYLCASRDLQATSVGTDTQYFGPGTRLTVL.

The chain joins TRBV4-1 to TRBJ2-2, with 7 bases that match TRBD2. This CDR3 has 15 amino acids. With V trimmed by 4 bases and J by 1 base, 3 bases remained unmatched. From germline, CDR1 is MGHRA and CDR2 YSYEKL. CDR3 residues: CASSPIAGNTGELFF. DNA for the CDR3: TGCGCCAGCAGCCCAATAGCGGGGAACACCGGGGAGCTGTTTTTT.

V gene TRBV5-4 combines with J gene TRBJ1-1; D is ambiguous. Germline V gene sequence: CDR1 SGHNT, CDR2 YYREEE (reference sequence). This CDR3 spans 14 amino acids. V gave up 1 base and J gave up 2 bases, with 9 bases separating them. The CDR3 nucleotides read TGTGCCAGCAGCTTGTCATACAGAAACACTGAAGCTTTCTTT. Protein sequence: CASSLSYRNTEAFF.

For this clone: This specimen includes other DNA sequences encoding the same CDR3. V gene TRBV5-1 combines with J gene TRBJ1-1; D is possibly TRBD1 (5 bases). Trimming removed 0 bases at V and 3 bases at J, with 9 bases between. CDR1 is SGHRS and CDR2 is YFSETQ in the germline V gene. The CDR3 loop spans 14 amino acids. This chain's CDR3 is CASSLVGGDTEAFF. The DNA for the CDR3 is TGCGCCAGCAGCTTGGTCGGGGGGGACACTGAAGCTTTCTTT.

The chain joins TRBV28 to TRBJ1-1; no clear D. Trimming took off 10 bases at V and 3 bases at J, with 9 bases between the two ends. The CDR3 covers 11 residues. The germline gives CDR1 MDHEN, CDR2 SYDVKM. CDR3 bases: TGTGCCATCGAAAGTTACACTGAAGCTTTCTTT. This encodes CAIESYTEAFF.

The chain couples TRBV6-2 or TRBV6-3 to TRBJ2-5; 13 bases match TRBD2. The CDR3 has 16 residues. Germline V gives CDR1 MNHEY, CDR2 SVGEGT. Trimming at V came to 6 bases and at J to 1 base, leaving 5 bases not matched to a gene. In DNA, the CDR3 is TGTGCCAGCAGCAGGGGACTAGCGGGGCTCCAAGAGACCCAGTACTTC. Its protein product is CASSRGLAGLQETQYF.

This clone has at least ten counts. Here the CDR3 DNA reads TGTGCCAGCAGTGAAATTAGCGGGGGCTACAATGAGCAGTTCTTC. Amino acids: CASSEISGGYNEQFF. This chain joins TRBV6-1 and TRBJ2-1; 9 nucleotides match TRBD2. Germline V lookup: CDR1 MNHNS, CDR2 SASEGT. Trimming cost V 2 bases and J 3 bases; bases outside gene matches: 2. This CDR3 spans 15 amino acids.

This clone has just a few counts. The gene calls are TRBV30 and TRBJ1-4; D gene unclear. This CDR3 region has 14 residues. The V end was cut by 0 bases, the J end by 8 bases, with 13 bases between. CDR1 is GTSNPN, CDR2 SVGIG, per germline (reference sequence). CDR3 nucleotides: TGTGCCTGGAGTGTTATCACGGGAGCGGAAAAACTGTTTTTT. Its translation: CAWSVITGAEKLFF.

The chain combines TRBV15 with TRBJ1-4, with 8 bases fitting TRBD1. In germline, CDR1 is LNHNV, CDR2 YYDKDF (reference sequence). J lost 13 bases, V lost 0 bases, and 13 bases had no gene match. This CDR3 is built from 16 residues. In DNA, the CDR3 is TGTGCCACCAGCAGAGATTGGAGGACAGGGAGGTCGGGACTGTTTTTT. Encoded protein: CATSRDWRTGRSGLFF.

The chain uses TRBV28 and TRBJ1-2; TRBD1 agrees at 8 bases. The ends lost 5 bases at V and 3 bases at J; junction bases unmatched: 8. Per the germline V gene, CDR1 is MDHEN and CDR2 is SYDVKM. The CDR3 consists of 15 residues. CDR3 sequence (DNA): TGTGCCAGCAGTACCCCCGCGACAGGGGACTATGGCTACACCTTC. Translated: CASSTPATGDYGYTF.

The rearrangement joins TRBV11-2 to TRBJ2-5; no definite D call. This CDR3 contains 12 residues. Trimming shortened V by 5 bases and J by 6 bases, and 10 bases separated the two germline ends. Germline CDR1 reads SGHAT; CDR2 reads FQNNGV. The CDR3 DNA reads TGTGCCAGCAGCCCCCTAGGCCAGACCCAGTACTTC. It specifies CASSPLGQTQYF.

The rearrangement uses TRBV5-1 and TRBJ1-1, with D perhaps matching TRBD1 (6 bases). This CDR3 contains 19 residues. V shed 3 bases and J shed 0 bases, with 24 bases lying between them. The germline gives CDR1 SGHRS, CDR2 YFSETQ. Written as DNA, the CDR3 is TGCGCCAGCAGCTCGGGGGCCGGGCCGCTAGAATCTATGAACACTGAAGCTTTCTTT. As protein: CASSSGAGPLESMNTEAFF.